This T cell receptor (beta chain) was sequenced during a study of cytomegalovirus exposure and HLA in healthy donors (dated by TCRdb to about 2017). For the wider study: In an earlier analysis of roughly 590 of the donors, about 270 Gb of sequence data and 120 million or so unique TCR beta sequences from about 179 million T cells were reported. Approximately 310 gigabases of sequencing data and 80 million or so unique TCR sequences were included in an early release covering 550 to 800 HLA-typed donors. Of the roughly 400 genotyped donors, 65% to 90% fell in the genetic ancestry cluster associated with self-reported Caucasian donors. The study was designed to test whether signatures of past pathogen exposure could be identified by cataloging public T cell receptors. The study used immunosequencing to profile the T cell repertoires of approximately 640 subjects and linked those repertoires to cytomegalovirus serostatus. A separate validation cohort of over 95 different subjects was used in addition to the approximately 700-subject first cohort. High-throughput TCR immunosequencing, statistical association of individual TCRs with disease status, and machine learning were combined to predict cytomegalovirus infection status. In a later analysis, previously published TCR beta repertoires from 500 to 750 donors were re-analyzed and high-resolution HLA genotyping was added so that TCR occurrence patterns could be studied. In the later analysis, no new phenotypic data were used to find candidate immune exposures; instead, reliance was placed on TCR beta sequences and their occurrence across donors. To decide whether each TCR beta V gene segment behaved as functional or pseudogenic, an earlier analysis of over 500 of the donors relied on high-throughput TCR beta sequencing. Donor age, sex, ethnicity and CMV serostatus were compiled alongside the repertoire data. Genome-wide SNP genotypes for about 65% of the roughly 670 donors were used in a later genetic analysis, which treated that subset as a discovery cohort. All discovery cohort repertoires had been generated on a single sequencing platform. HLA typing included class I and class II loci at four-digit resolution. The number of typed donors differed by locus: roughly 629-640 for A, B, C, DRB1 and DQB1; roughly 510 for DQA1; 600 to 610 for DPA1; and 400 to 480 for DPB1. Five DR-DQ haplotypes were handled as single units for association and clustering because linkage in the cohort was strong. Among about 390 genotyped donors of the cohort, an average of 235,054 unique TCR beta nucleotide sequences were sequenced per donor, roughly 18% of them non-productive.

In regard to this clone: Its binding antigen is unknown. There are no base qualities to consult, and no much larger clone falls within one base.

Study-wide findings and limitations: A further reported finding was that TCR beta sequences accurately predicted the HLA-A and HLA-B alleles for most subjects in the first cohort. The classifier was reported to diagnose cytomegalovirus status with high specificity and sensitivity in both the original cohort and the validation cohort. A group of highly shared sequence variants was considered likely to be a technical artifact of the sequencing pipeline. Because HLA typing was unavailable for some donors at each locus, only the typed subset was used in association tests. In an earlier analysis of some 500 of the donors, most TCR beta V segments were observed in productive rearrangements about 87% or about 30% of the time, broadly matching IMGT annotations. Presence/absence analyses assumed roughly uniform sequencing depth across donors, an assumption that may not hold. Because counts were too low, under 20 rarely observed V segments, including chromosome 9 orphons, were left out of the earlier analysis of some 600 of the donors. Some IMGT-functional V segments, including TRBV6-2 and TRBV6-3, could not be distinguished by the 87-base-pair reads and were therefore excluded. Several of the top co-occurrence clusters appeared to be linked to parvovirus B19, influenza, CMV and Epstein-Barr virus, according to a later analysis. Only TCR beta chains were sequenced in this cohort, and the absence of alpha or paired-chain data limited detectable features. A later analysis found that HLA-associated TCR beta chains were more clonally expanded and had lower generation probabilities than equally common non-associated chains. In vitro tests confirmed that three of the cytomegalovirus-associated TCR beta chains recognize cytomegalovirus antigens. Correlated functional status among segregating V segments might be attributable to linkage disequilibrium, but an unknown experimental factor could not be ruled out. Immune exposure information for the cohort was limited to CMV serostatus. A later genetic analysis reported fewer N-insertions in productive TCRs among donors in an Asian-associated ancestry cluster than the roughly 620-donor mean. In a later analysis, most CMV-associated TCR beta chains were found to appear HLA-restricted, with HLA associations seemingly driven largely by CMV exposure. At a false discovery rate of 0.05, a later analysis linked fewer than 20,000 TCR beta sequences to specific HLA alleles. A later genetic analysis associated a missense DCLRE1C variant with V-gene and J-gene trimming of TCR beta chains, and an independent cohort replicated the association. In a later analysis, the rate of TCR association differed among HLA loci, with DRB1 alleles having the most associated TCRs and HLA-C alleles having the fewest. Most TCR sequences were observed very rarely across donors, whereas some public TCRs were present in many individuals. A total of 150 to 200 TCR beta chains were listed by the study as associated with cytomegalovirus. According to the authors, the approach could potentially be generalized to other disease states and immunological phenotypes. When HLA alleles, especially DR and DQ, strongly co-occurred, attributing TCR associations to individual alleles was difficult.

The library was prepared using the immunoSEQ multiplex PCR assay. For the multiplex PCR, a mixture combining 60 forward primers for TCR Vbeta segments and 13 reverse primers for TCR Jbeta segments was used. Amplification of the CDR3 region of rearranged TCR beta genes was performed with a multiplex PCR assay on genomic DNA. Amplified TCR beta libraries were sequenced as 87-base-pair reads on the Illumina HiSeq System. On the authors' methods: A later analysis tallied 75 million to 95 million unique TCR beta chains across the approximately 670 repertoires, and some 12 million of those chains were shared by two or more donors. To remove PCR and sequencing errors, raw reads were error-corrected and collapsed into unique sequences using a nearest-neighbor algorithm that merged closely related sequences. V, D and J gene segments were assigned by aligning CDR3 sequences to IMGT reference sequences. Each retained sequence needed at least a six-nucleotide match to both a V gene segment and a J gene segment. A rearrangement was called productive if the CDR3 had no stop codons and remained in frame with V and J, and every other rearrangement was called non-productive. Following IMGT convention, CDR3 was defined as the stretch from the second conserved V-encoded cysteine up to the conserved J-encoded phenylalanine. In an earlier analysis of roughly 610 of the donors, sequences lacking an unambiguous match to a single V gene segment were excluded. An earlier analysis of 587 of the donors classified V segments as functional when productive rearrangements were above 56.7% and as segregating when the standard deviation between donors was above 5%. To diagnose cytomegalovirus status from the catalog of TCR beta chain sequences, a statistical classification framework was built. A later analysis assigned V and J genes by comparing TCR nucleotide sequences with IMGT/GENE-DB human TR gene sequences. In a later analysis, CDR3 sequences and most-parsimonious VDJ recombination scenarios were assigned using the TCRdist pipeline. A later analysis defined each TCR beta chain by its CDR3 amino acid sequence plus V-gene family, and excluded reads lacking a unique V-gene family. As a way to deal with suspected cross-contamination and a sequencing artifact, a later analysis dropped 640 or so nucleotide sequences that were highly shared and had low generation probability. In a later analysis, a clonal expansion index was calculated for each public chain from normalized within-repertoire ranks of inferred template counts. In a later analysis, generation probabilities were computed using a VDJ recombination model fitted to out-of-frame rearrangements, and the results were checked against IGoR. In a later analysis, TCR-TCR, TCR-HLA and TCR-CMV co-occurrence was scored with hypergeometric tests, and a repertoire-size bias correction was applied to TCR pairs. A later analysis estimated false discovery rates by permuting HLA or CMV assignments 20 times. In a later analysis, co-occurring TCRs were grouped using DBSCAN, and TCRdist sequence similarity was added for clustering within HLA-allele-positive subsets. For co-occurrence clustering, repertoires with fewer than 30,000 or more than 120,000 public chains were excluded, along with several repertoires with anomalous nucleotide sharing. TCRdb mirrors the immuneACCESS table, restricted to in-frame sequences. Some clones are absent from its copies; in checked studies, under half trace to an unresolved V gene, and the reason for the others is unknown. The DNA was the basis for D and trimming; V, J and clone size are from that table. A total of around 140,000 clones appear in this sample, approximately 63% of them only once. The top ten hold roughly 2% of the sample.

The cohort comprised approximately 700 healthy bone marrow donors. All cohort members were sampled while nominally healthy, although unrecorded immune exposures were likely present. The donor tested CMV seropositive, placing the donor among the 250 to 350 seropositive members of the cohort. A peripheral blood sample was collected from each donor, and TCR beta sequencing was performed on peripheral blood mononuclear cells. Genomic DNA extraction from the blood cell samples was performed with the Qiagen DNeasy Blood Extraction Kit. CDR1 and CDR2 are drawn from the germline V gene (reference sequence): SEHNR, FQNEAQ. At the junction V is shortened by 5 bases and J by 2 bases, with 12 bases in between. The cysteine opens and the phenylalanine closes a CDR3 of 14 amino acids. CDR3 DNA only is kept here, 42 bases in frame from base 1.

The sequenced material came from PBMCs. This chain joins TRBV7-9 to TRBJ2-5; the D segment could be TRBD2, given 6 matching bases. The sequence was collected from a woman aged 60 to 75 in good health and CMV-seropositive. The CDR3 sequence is CASSAGTHQETQYF. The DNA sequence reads TGTGCCAGCAGCGCCGGGACTCATCAAGAGACCCAGTACTTC. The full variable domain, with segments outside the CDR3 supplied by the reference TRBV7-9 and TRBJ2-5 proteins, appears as DTGVSQNPRHKITKRGQNVTFRCDPISEHNRLYWYRQTLGQGPEFLTYFQNEAQLEKSRLLSDRFSAERPKGSFSTLEIQRTEQGDSAMYLCASSAGTHQETQYFGPGTRLLVL.